This T cell receptor beta chain came from a study of response to subunit inactivated influenza vaccine. Findings of the study overall: The authors offered the suggestion that each seasonal influenza vaccination recruits few new T cells.

MiXCR, applied by TCRdb to the RT-PCR reads, yields one record per CDR3 protein. The sample includes more than 450,000 distinct CDR3 sequences, about an eighth of them seen just once. For this clonotype: Its specificity is not known.

Germline CDR1 and CDR2: DFQATT and SNEGSKA (reference sequence). The CDR3 consists of 14 residues. With V trimmed by 5 bases and J by 0 bases, 7 bases remained unmatched. The clonotype was recovered from a man aged 45-60 years who received an inactivated influenza vaccine. Source: PBMCs from blood, taken on the day of vaccination. The rearrangement joins TRBV20-1 to TRBJ2-7, with 7 bases that match TRBD2. The CDR3 DNA is TGCAGTGCTTTACTAGCGAGAAGCTCCTACGAGCAGTACTTC. Protein product: CSALLARSSYEQYF.